The clone carrying this T cell receptor (beta chain) showed up many times. Its antigen remains unidentified. These data come from a study of human T cells and chemical hapten exposure. About the study: Slight volume differences across pooled libraries mainly accounted for varying per-sample TCR yields.

Study findings and constraints: Large CDR3 similarity clusters arose significantly more often from expanded TCRs than from controls.

The CDR3 covers 14 residues. Per the germline V gene, CDR1 is MNHNS and CDR2 is SASEGT. Trimming removed 4 bases at V and 1 base at J, with 10 bases between. MiXCR was run by TCRdb on the RACE reads, yielding one entry per CDR3 protein. Of about 55,000 distinct CDR3 sequences listed, about 9.9% are singletons. Time point in this sample: patch test 2, 6 weeks after DPC sensitization. Treatment: therapeutic diphenylcyclopropenone sensitization with weekly scalp DPC. Venepuncture was done earlier than the placement of each patch test. Here the sequenced sample was whole blood, taken in connection with sensitization to the hapten diphenylcyclopropenone (DPC). This TCR derives from a woman between 50 and 59 years old with alopecia areata. Some clones in this sample may be carry-over from other donors' samples. The rearrangement links TRBV6-1 to TRBJ1-1; D unresolved. CDR3 sequence reads: CASSVAAKNTEAFF. The CDR3 nucleotides are TGTGCCAGCAGTGTGGCAGCCAAGAACACTGAAGCTTTCTTT.